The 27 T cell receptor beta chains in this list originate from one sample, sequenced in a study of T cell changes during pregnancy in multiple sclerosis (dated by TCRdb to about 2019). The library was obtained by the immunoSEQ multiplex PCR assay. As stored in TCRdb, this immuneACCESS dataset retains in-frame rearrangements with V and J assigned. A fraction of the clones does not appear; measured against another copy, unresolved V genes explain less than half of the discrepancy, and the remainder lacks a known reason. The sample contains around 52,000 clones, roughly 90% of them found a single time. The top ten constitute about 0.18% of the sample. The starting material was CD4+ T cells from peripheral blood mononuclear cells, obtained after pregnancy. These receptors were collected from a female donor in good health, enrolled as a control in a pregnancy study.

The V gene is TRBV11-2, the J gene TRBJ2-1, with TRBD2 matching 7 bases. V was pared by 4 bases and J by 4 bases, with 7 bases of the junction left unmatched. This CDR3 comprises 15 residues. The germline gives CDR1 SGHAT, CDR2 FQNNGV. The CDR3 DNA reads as TGTGCCAGCAGCTCTACAGGACTAGTTTACAATGAGCAGTTCTTC. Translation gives CASSSTGLVYNEQFF.

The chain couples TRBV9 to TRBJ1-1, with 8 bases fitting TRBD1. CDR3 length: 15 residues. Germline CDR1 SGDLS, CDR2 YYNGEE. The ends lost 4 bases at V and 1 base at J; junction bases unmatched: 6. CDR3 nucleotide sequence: TGTGCCAGCAGCATATTGGACAGGGAGAACACTGAAGCTTTCTTT. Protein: CASSILDRENTEAFF.

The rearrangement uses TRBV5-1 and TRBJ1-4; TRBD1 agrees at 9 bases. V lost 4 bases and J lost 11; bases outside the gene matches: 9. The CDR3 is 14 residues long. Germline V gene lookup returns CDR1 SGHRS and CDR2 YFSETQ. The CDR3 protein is CASSQGDREGKLFF. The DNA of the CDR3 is TGCGCCAGCAGCCAGGGGGACAGGGAGGGGAAACTGTTTTTT.

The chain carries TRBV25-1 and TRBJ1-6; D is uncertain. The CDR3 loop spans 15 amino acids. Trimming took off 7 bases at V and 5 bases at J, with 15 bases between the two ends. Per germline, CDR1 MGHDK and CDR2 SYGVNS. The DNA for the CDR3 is TGTGCCAGCAAGGACTCGACACGGAATAATTCACCCCTCCACTTT. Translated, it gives CASKDSTRNNSPLHF. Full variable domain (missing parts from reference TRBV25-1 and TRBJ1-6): EADIYQTPRYLVIGTGKKITLECSQTMGHDKMYWYQQDPGMELHLIHYSYGVNSTEKGDLSSESTVSRIRTEHFPLTLESARPSHTSQYLCASKDSTRNNSPLHFGNGTRLTVT.

The CDR3 region is CASSYSDAGRNSPLHF. For the CDR3, the DNA is TGTGCCAGCAGTTACTCGGATGCGGGGCGGAATTCACCCCTCCACTTT. The chain recombines TRBV6-6 with TRBJ1-6; TRBD1 might be the D (5 bases). This CDR3 spans 16 amino acids. Between the trimmed V and J ends, which lost 0 bases and 7 bases, there was a span of 13 bases. Germline CDR1 and CDR2: MNHNY and SVGAGI (reference sequence).

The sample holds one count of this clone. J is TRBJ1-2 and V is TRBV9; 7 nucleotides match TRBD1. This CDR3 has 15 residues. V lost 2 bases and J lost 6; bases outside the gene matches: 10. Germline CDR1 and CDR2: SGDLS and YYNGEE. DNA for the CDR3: TGTGCCAGCAGCGTCCGGGGACAGCCAAGGGATGGCTACACCTTC. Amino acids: CASSVRGQPRDGYTF.

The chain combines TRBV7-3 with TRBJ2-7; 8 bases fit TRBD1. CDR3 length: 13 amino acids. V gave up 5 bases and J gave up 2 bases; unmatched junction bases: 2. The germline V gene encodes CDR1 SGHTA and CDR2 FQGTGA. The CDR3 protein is CASSPDRAYEQYF. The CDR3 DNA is TGTGCCAGCAGCCCGGACAGGGCCTACGAGCAGTACTTC.

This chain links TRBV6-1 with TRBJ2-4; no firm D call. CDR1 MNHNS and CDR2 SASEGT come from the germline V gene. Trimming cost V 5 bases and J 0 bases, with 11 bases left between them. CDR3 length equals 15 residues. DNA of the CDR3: TGTGCCAGCAGTCCAGACACTCTAGCCAAAAACATTCAGTACTTC. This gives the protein CASSPDTLAKNIQYF.

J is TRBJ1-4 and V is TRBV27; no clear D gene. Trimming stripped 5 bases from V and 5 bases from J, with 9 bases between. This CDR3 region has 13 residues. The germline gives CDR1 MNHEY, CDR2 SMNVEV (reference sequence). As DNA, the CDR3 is TGTGCCAGCAGTCGGCGGGGAAATGAAAAACTGTTTTTT. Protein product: CASSRRGNEKLFF.

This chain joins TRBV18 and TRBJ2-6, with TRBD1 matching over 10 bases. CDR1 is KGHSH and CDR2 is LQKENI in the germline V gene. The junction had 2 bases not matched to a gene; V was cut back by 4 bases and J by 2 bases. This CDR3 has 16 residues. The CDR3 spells CASSRQGAPGANVLTF. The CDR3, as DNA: TGTGCCAGCTCACGACAGGGGGCCCCTGGGGCCAACGTCCTGACTTTC.

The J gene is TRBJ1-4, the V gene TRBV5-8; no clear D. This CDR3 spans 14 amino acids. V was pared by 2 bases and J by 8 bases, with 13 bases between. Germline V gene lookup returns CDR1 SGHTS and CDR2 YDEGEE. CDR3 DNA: TGTGCCAGCAGCTTTGGGAGGCTCGGCGAAAAACTGTTTTTT. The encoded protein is CASSFGRLGEKLFF.

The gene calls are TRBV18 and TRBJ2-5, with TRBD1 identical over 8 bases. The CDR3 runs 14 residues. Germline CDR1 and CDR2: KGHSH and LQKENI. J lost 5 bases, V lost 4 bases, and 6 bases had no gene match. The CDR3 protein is CASSRQGAVETQYF. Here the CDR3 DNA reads TGTGCCAGCTCACGGCAGGGGGCGGTGGAGACCCAGTACTTC.

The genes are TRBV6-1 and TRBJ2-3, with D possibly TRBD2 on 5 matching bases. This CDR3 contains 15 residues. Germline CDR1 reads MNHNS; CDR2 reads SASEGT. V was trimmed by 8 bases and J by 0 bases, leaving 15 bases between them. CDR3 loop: CASLPKGASTDTQYF. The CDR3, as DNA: TGTGCCAGCCTTCCCAAGGGAGCTAGCACAGATACGCAGTATTTT.

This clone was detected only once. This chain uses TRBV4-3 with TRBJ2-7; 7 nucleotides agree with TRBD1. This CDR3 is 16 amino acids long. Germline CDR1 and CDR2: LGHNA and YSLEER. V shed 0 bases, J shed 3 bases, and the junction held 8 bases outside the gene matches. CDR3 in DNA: TGCGCCAGCAGCCAAGAGGACCAGGGGGTGAACTACGAGCAGTACTTC. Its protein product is CASSQEDQGVNYEQYF.

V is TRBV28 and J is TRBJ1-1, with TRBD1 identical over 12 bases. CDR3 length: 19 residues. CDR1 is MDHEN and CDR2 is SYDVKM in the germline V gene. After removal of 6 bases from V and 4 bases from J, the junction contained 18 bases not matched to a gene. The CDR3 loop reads CASRPGTGGRLGSGTEAFF. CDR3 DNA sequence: TGTGCCAGCAGGCCCGGGACAGGGGGCAGGTTGGGGTCAGGCACTGAAGCTTTCTTT.

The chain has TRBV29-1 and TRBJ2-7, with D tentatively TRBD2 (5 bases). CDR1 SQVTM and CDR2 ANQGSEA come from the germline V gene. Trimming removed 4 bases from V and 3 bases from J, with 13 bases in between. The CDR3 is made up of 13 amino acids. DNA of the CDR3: TGCAGCGTTGGAGAGGGCCTAAACTACGAGCAGTACTTC. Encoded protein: CSVGEGLNYEQYF.

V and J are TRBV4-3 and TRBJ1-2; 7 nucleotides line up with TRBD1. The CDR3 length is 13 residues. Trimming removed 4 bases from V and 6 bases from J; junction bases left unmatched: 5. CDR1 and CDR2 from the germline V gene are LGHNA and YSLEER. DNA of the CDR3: TGCGCCAGCAGCCTTAATCAGGGGGATGGCTACACCTTC. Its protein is CASSLNQGDGYTF.

The CDR3 region has the DNA TGCGCCAGCAGCCAAGATTACAGGGCCCCCAGGGAGGAAAAACTGTTTTTT. Translating gives CASSQDYRAPREEKLFF. V and J are TRBV4-1 and TRBJ1-4; D possibly corresponds to TRBD1 (6 bases). With 0 bases removed from V and 8 bases from J, the gap between germline ends came to 19 bases. From germline, CDR1 is MGHRA and CDR2 YSYEKL. This CDR3 region has 17 residues.

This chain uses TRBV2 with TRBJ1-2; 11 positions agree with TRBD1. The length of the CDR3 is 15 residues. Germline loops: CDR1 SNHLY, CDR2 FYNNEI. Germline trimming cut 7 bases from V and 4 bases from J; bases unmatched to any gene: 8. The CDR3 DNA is TGTGCCAGCACATTATTGGGACAGGGGGGCTATGGCTACACCTTC. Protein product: CASTLLGQGGYGYTF.

This chain's CDR3 is CASSLYPTGRVLWYF. The CDR3 DNA sequence: TGCGCCAGCAGCCTTTACCCGACAGGGCGGGTGTTATGGTACTTC. This chain connects TRBV5-1 to TRBJ2-4; 7 nucleotides line up with TRBD1. V trimming: 4 bases; J trimming: 15 bases; junction bases outside the gene matches: 19. This CDR3 is 15 amino acids long. Germline V gene lookup returns CDR1 SGHRS and CDR2 YFSETQ.

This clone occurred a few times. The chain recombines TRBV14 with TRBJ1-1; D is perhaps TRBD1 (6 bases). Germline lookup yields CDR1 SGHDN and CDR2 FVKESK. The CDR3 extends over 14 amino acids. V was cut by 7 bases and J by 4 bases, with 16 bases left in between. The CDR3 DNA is TGTGCCAGCACCATAAACCGGGGGGCCACTGAAGCTTTCTTT. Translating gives CASTINRGATEAFF.

The CDR3 nucleotides are TGTGCCAGCTCGGGGGGTAATCAGCCCCAGCATTTT. This codes for CASSGGNQPQHF. The chain joins TRBV13 to TRBJ1-5; a weak D match, TRBD1 (5 bases). The CDR3 runs 12 residues. CDR1 and CDR2 from the germline V gene are PRHDT and FYEKMQ (reference sequence). V was cut by 8 bases and J by 4 bases, with 9 bases left in between.

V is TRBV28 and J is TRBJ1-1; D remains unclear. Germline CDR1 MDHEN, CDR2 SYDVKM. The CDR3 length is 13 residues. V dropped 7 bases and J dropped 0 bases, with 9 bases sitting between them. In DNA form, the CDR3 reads TGTGCCAGCATGCGGTCATTGAACACTGAAGCTTTCTTT. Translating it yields CASMRSLNTEAFF.

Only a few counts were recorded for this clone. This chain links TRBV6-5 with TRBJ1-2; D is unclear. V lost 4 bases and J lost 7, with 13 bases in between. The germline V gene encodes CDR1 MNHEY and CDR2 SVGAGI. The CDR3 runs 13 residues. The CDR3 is CASSSSSTGGYTF. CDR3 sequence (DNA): TGTGCCAGCAGTTCCTCATCCACGGGTGGCTACACCTTC.

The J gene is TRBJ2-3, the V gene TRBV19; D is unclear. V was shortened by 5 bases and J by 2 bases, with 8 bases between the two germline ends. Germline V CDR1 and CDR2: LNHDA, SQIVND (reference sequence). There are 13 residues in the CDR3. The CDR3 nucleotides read TGTGCCAGTAGTGCCATAGACACAGATACGCAGTATTTT. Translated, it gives CASSAIDTDTQYF.

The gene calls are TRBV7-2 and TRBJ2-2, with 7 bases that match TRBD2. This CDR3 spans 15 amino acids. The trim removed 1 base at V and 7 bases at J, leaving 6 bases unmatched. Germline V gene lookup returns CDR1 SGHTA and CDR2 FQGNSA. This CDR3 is CASSLEAGGIGELFF. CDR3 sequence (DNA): TGTGCCAGCAGCTTAGAGGCCGGGGGGATCGGGGAGCTGTTTTTT.

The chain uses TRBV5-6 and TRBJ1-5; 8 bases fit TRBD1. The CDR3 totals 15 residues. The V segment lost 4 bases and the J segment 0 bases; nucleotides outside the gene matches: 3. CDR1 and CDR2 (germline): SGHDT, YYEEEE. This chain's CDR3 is CASSRDRGSNQPQHF. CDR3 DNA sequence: TGTGCCAGCAGCCGAGACAGGGGTAGCAATCAGCCCCAGCATTTT.